This TCR beta chain was documented in a study of cytomegalovirus exposure and HLA in healthy donors. Findings and limits, study-wide: V- and J-gene trimming of TCR beta was linked (in a later analysis) to a missense DCLRE1C variant. Later on, analysis showed that most CMV-associated TCR beta chains appeared to be HLA-restricted.

On this clone: Its antigen is undetermined.

PCR amplification relied on 60 Vbeta primers (plus 13 Jbeta primers). The table came from immunoSEQ multiplex PCR; TCRdb's copy has only in-frame clones and leaves some out. In the table there are around 130,000 clones, just over 70% of which are singletons. The sequence derives from a woman in her sixties or seventies in good health and CMV-seropositive. The specimen was PBMCs.

CDR3 sequence (DNA): TGTGCCAGCATGGCCGGACAGGGAAGGACCTACGAGCAGTACTTC. Translating it yields CASMAGQGRTYEQYF. The chain couples TRBV6-6 to TRBJ2-7; 8 bases line up with TRBD1. Germline-derived CDR1 and CDR2 are MNHNY and SVGAGI (reference sequence). The trim removed 7 bases at V and 2 bases at J, leaving 10 bases unmatched. This CDR3 spans 15 amino acids.